The following is a T cell receptor (beta chain) sequence with its context. Its specificity is unknown. V lost 2 bases, J lost 0 bases, and 11 bases stayed unmatched. CDR1 is LNHDA, CDR2 SQIVND, per germline (reference sequence). This CDR3 spans 19 amino acids. Generated by immunoSEQ multiplex PCR, the TCRdb table keeps only in-frame clones and is missing some. The sample lists about 99,000 clones, approximately 91% occurring once. The data stem from a study of T cell responses to AZD1222 COVID-19 vaccine. Findings of the study overall: Dominant at 160-218 and 743-854, vaccine-associated CD4 TCRs also spanned spike. As reported, nearly half of all spike-specific TCRs target variant regions that are unmutated. Repertoire collection took place solely once the T cell response had peaked. The sample set comprised mostly white British donors with more females, and clonal diversity was possibly underestimated.

This sequence originates from an adult who received the AZD1222 COVID-19 vaccine. This sample comprised peripheral blood, obtained 28 days after the second AZD1222 dose. V gene TRBV19 combines with J gene TRBJ1-5, with 9 bases matching TRBD1. The DNA for the CDR3 is TGTGCCAGTAGTATAATGACAGGGGGAAGGAGCTATAGCAATCAGCCCCAGCATTTT. This gives the protein CASSIMTGGRSYSNQPQHF. Combining the CDR3 with reference TRBV19 and TRBJ1-5 gives the whole variable domain DGGITQSPKYLFRKEGQNVTLSCEQNLNHDAMYWYRQDPGQGLRLIYYSQIVNDFQKGDIAEGYSVSREKKESFPLTVTSAQKNPTAFYLCASSIMTGGRSYSNQPQHFGDGTRLSIL.